Listed here are 7 T cell receptor beta chains from one sample, sequenced in a study of T-cell memory formation after mild COVID-19. TCRdb reprocessed the 5' RACE reads with MiXCR, giving one entry per CDR3 protein. Here the sample spans 550,000 to 600,000 distinct CDR3 sequences, about a fifth being singletons. The sequenced sample was PBMCs or a T cell subset sorted from them (not recorded which). Receptors were obtained from an adult woman who had mild COVID-19 (a few samples of this study predate the infection). Cell type and time point are not known.

The chain uses TRBV9 and TRBJ1-6; 7 bases align to TRBD1. V was pared by 3 bases and J by 6 bases, with 3 bases of the junction left unmatched. This CDR3 comprises 14 residues. CDR1 SGDLS and CDR2 YYNGEE come from the germline V gene. The CDR3 sequence: CASSAGTVNSPLHF. The DNA of the CDR3 is TGTGCCAGCAGCGCCGGGACAGTTAATTCACCCCTCCACTTT. Complete variable domain (other parts from reference TRBV9 and TRBJ1-6): DSGVTQTPKHLITATGQRVTLRCSPRSGDLSVYWYQQSLDQGLQFLIQYYNGEERAKGNILERFSAQQFPDLHSELNLSSLELGDSALYFCASSAGTVNSPLHFGNGTRLTVT.

A few counts support this clonotype. This sequence joins TRBV15 and TRBJ1-2; TRBD1 is a possible D gene (5 bases). V lost 1 base and J lost 4, with 7 bases in between. Germline CDR1 reads LNHNV; CDR2 reads YYDKDF (reference sequence). There are 13 residues in the CDR3. In DNA form, the CDR3 reads TGTGCCACCAGCAGAGGGGGACTCTATGGCTACACCTTC. Amino acids: CATSRGGLYGYTF.

This clonotype was found a few times. The chain joins TRBV5-6 to TRBJ2-1; D unclear. Germline loops: CDR1 SGHDT, CDR2 YYEEEE. The CDR3 loop spans 13 amino acids. Deletions cut 6 bases from V and 6 bases from J, with 13 bases between. CDR3 coding DNA: TGTGCCAGCACCCTTTGGGGTTTCAATGAGCAGTTCTTC. Its translation is CASTLWGFNEQFF.

This chain joins TRBV7-9 and TRBJ1-4; perhaps TRBD1 as D (6 bases). Per germline, CDR1 SEHNR and CDR2 FQNEAQ (reference sequence). The V end was cut by 5 bases, the J end by 4 bases, with 17 bases between. The CDR3 spans 16 residues. CDR3 DNA: TGTGCCAGCAGCCCCCCGGACAGTCCGGGTAATGAAAAACTGTTTTTT. The encoded protein is CASSPPDSPGNEKLFF.

This chain links TRBV5-1 with TRBJ1-1; D perhaps matches TRBD1 (5 bases). This CDR3 is 19 amino acids long. CDR1 and CDR2 (germline): SGHRS, YFSETQ. V was cut by 2 bases and J by 7 bases, with 30 bases left in between. The CDR3 spells CASSFQPTMGQGRLLEAFF. As DNA, the CDR3 is TGCGCCAGCAGCTTCCAACCTACGATGGGGCAGGGAAGGCTTCTTGAAGCTTTCTTT.

The rearrangement joins TRBV5-1 to TRBJ1-2; no clear D. The V gene's germline CDR1 is SGHRS and CDR2 YFSETQ. The CDR3 covers 13 residues. Between the trimmed V and J ends, which lost 2 bases and 0 bases, there was a span of 5 bases. CDR3 sequence: CASSFSANYGYTF. CDR3 nucleotides: TGCGCCAGCAGCTTCTCCGCTAACTATGGCTACACCTTC. Full variable domain (remainder filled in from reference TRBV5-1 and TRBJ1-2): KAGVTQTPRYLIKTRGQQVTLSCSPISGHRSVSWYQQTPGQGLQFLFEYFSETQRNKGNFPGRFSGRQFSNSRSEMNVSTLELGDSALYLCASSFSANYGYTFGSGTRLTVV.

The V call is TRBV3-1, the J call TRBJ2-5; TRBD2 agrees at 9 bases. V dropped 6 bases and J dropped 1; count of bases not matched to a gene: 6. This CDR3 is built from 15 residues. Per the germline V gene, CDR1 is LGHDT and CDR2 is YNNKEL (reference sequence). This CDR3 is CASRKIAGVQETQYF. The CDR3 DNA follows: TGTGCCAGCAGGAAAATAGCGGGGGTCCAAGAGACCCAGTACTTC.